This T cell receptor (beta chain) is drawn from a study of shared clonotypes between healthy human individuals. Assay: immunoSEQ multiplex PCR; the TCRdb copy retains only in-frame clones and omits some. The sample holds some 380,000 clones, about 97% seen once. Whole-study results and caveats: Naive subsets generally exceeded memory subsets in estimated richness.

This CDR3 is built from 15 residues. Germline V gives CDR1 SGHAT, CDR2 FQNNGV. Unmatched junction bases numbered 4, after V lost 6 bases and J lost 2 bases. Remarks on this clone: What it binds is not known.

The TCR comes from a young man in good health. The sequencing sample was made of memory CD8+ T cells sorted from blood. Documented subset: CD45RO+ cells pooled with CCR7-negative TemRA cells. V is TRBV11-2 and J is TRBJ2-7, with TRBD2 identical over 13 bases. CDR3 sequence reads: CASRKTSGRAYEQYF. The CDR3 nucleotides read TGTGCCAGCAGAAAAACTAGCGGGAGGGCCTACGAGCAGTACTTC.